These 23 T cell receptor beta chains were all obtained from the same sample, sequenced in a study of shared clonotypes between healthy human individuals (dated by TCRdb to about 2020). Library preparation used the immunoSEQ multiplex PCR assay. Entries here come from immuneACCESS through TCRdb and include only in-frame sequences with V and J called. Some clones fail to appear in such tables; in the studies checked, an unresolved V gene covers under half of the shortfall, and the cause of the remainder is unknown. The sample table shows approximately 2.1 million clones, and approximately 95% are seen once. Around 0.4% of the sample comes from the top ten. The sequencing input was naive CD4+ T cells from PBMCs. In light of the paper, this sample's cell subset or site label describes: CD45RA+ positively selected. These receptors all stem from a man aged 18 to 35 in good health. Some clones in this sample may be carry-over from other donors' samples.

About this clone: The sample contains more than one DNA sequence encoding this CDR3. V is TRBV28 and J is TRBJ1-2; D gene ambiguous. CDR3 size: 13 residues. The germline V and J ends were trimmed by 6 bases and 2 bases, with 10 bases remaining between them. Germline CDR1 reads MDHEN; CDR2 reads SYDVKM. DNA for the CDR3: TGTGCCAGCAGCCCGGGTCCAAACTATGGCTACACCTTC. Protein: CASSPGPNYGYTF.

The CDR3 reads CASSGGQATYEQYF. The CDR3 nucleotides read TGCGCCAGCAGTGGAGGACAGGCGACCTACGAGCAGTACTTC. V usage is TRBV10-2 and J usage is TRBJ2-7, with TRBD1 identical over 7 bases. Germline V gene data show CDR1 as WSHSY and CDR2 as SAAADI. V lost 4 bases and J lost 2; bases outside the gene matches: 5. The CDR3 runs to 14 residues.

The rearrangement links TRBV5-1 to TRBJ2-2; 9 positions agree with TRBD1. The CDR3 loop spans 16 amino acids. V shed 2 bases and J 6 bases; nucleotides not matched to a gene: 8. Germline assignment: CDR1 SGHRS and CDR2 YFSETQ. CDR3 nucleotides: TGCGCCAGCAGCTTAAAGACAGGGGGGAAGTCCGGGGAGCTGTTTTTT. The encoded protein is CASSLKTGGKSGELFF.

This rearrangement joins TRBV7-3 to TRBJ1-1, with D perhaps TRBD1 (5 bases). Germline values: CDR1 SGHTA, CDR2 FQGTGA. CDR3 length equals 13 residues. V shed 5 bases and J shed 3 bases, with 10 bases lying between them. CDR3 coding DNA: TGTGCCAGCAGCCAACAGGATCACACTGAAGCTTTCTTT. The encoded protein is CASSQQDHTEAFF.

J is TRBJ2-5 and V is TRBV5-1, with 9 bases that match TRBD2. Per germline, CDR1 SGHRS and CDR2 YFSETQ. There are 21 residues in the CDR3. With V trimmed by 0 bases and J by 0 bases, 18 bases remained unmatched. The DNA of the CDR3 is TGCGCCAGCAGCTTGGTGGGGCTCTCAAGCGGGAGGCCTTCTCACCAAGAGACCCAGTACTTC. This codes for CASSLVGLSSGRPSHQETQYF. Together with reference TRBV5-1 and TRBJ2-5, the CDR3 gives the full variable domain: KAGVTQTPRYLIKTRGQQVTLSCSPISGHRSVSWYQQTPGQGLQFLFEYFSETQRNKGNFPGRFSGRQFSNSRSEMNVSTLELGDSALYLCASSLVGLSSGRPSHQETQYFGPGTRLLVL.

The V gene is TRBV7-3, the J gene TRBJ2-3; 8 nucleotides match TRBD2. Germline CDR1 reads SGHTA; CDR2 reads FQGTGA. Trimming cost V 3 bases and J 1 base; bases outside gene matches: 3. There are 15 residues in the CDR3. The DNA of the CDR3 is TGTGCCAGCAGCTTTCAAGCGGGAGGCACAGATACGCAGTATTTT. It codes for CASSFQAGGTDTQYF.

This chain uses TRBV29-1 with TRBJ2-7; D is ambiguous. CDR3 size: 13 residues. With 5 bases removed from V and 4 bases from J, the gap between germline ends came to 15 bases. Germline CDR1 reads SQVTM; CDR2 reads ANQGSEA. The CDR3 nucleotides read TGCAGCGTTAGTTGGACGGCGTCGTACGAGCAGTACTTC. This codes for CSVSWTASYEQYF.

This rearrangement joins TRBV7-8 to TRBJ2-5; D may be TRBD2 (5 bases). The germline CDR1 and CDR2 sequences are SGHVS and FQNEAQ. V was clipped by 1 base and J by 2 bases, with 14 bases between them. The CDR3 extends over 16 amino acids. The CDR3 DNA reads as TGTGCCAGCAGCTTAGAGACCCGGACTCGTCAAGAGACCCAGTACTTC. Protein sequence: CASSLETRTRQETQYF.

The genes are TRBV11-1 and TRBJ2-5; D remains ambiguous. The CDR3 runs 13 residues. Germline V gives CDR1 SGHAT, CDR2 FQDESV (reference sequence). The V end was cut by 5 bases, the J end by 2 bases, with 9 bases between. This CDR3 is CASSPDTQETQYF. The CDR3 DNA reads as TGTGCCAGCAGCCCCGACACTCAAGAGACCCAGTACTTC.

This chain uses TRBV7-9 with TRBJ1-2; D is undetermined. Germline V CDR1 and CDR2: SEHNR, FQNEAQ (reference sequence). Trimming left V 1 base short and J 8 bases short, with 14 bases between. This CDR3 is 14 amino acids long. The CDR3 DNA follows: TGTGCCAGCAGCTTAGGTACGGCAGTAGAGGGCTACACCTTC. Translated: CASSLGTAVEGYTF.

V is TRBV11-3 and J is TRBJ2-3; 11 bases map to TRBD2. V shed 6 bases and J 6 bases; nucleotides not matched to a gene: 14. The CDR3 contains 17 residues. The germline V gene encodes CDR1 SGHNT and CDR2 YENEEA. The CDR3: CASRDRTTSGAPDTQYF. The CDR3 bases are TGTGCCAGCAGGGATCGAACGACTAGCGGGGCCCCGGATACGCAGTATTTT.

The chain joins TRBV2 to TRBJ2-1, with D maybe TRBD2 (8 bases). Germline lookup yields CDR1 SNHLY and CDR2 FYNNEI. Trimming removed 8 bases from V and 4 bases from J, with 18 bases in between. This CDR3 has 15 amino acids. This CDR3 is CASREGAGGYNEQFF. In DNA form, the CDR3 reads TGTGCCAGCCGGGAGGGGGCGGGCGGTTACAATGAGCAGTTCTTC.

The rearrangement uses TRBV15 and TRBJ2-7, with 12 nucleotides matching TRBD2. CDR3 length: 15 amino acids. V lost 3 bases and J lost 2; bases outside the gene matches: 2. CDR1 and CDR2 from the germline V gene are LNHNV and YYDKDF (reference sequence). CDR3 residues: CATSRGTSGPYEQYF. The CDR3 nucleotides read TGTGCCACCAGCAGGGGGACTAGCGGGCCCTACGAGCAGTACTTC.

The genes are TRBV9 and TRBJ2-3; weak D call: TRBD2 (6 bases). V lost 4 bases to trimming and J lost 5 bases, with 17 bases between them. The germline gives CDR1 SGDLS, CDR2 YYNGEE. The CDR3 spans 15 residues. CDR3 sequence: CASSSRDPQGDTQYF. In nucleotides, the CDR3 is TGTGCCAGCAGCTCGCGGGATCCGCAGGGAGATACGCAGTATTTT.

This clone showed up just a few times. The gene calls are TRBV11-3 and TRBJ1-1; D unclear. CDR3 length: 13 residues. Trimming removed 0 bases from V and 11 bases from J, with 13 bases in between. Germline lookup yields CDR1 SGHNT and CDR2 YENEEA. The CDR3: CASSLEKSSRAFF. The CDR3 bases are TGTGCCAGCAGCTTAGAAAAATCCTCCCGGGCTTTCTTT.

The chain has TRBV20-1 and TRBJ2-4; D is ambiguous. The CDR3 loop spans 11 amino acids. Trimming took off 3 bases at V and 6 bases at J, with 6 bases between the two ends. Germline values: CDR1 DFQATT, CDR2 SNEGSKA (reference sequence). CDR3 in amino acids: CSASYGNIQYF. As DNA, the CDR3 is TGCAGTGCTAGTTACGGAAACATTCAGTACTTC.

In nucleotides, the CDR3 is TGTGCCAGCAGTTCCGGCCCGTACAATGAGCAGTTCTTC. Translating it yields CASSSGPYNEQFF. The V and J genes are TRBV2 and TRBJ2-1; D call uncertain. This CDR3 is built from 13 residues. The ends were cut back, 5 bases at V and 4 bases at J, with 9 bases in the middle. Germline V gene lookup returns CDR1 SNHLY and CDR2 FYNNEI.

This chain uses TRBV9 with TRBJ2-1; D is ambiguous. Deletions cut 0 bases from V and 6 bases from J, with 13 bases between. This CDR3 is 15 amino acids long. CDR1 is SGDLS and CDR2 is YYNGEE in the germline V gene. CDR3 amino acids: CASSVGVVGLNEQFF. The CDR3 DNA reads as TGTGCCAGCAGCGTAGGGGTAGTCGGGCTCAATGAGCAGTTCTTC.

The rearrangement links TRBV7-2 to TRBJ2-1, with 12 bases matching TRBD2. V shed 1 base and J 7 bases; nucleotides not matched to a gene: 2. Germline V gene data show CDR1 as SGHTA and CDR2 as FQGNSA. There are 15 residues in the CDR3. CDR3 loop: CASSLDGLAGNEQFF. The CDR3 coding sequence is TGTGCCAGCAGCTTAGATGGACTAGCGGGAAATGAGCAGTTCTTC.

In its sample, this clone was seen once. The CDR3 sequence: CASSYFNRGLGEQYF. The CDR3 DNA sequence: TGTGCCAGCAGCTATTTCAACAGGGGGCTTGGCGAGCAGTACTTC. The chain links TRBV27 to TRBJ2-7; 9 positions match TRBD1. The germline V gene has CDR1 MNHEY and CDR2 SMNVEV (reference sequence). Trimming took 6 bases from V and 6 from J; bases not matched to a gene: 12. CDR3 size: 15 residues.

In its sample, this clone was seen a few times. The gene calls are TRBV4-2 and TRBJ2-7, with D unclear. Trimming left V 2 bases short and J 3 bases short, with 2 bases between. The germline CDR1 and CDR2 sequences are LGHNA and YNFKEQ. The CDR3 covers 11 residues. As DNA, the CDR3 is TGTGCCAGCAGCCAAAACTACGAGCAGTACTTC. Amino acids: CASSQNYEQYF.

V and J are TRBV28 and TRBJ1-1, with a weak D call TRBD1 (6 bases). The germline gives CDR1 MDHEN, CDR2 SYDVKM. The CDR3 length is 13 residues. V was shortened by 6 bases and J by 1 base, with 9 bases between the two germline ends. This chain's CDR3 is CASRGDTNTEAFF. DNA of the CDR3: TGTGCCAGCAGGGGGGACACGAACACTGAAGCTTTCTTT.

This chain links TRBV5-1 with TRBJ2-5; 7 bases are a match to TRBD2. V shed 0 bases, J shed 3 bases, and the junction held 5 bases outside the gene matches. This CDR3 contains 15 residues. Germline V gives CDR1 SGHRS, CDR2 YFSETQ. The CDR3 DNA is TGCGCCAGCAGCTTGGTAGCGGGCCCGGAAGAGACCCAGTACTTC. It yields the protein CASSLVAGPEETQYF.